The clone carrying this T cell receptor beta chain was seen a few times. Its specificity is not known. Germline CDR1 reads SGHDT; CDR2 reads YYEEEE. The CDR3 is made up of 14 amino acids. With V trimmed by 7 bases and J by 2 bases, 6 bases remained unmatched. Time point specified: pre-sensitization, week 0. Treatment: therapeutic diphenylcyclopropenone sensitization with weekly scalp DPC. The sample belongs to a study of human T cells and chemical hapten exposure. Background on the study: Largely, small differences in pooled library volume made per-sample TCR yields vary.

General study points: It was expanded TCRs that formed significantly more large CDR3 similarity clusters than controls did.

The library tagged each cDNA molecule with unique molecular identifiers. In the authors' methods: The median was roughly 100,000 TCRs per sample, ranging roughly 20,000 to 690,600. TCRdb analysed the RACE reads with MiXCR anew, one entry per CDR3 protein. TCRdb's processing, not the study's, gives the V and J calls here. The repertoire holds 84,000 or so distinct CDR3 sequences, with 6.5% to 10% as singletons. The sequences come from whole blood, collected in connection with sensitization to the hapten diphenylcyclopropenone (DPC). The TCR comes from a middle-aged man with alopecia areata. Some clones in this sample may be carry-over from other donors' samples. This chain connects TRBV5-6 to TRBJ2-1, with TRBD2 identical over 7 bases. CDR3 DNA: TGTGCCAGCTCCCGGGGGGATCCCTACAATGAGCAGTTCTTC. This translates into CASSRGDPYNEQFF.